The clone carrying this T cell receptor (beta chain) was recorded at least ten times. The CDR3 is made up of 14 amino acids. Germline V gene sequence: CDR1 LNHDA, CDR2 SQIVND (reference sequence). Unmatched junction bases numbered 8, after V lost 5 bases and J lost 5 bases. TCRdb passed the 5' RACE reads through MiXCR, listing each CDR3 protein once. The sample lists about 12,000 distinct CDR3 sequences; approximately 4.9% were seen once. This entry comes from a study of T cells after yellow fever vaccination. Sequences were derived from PBMCs, either bulk or a sorted T-cell subset (CD4+, CD8+, memory, or dextramer-sorted; not recorded which), sampled 45 days after the yellow fever booster vaccination. This chain links TRBV19 with TRBJ2-5, with 7 bases matching TRBD2. The sequence derives from a man younger than 45 who received the YFV17D yellow fever vaccine. The CDR3: CASSPNPGGETQYF. CDR3 in DNA: TGTGCCAGTAGTCCTAATCCGGGAGGTGAGACCCAGTACTTC.